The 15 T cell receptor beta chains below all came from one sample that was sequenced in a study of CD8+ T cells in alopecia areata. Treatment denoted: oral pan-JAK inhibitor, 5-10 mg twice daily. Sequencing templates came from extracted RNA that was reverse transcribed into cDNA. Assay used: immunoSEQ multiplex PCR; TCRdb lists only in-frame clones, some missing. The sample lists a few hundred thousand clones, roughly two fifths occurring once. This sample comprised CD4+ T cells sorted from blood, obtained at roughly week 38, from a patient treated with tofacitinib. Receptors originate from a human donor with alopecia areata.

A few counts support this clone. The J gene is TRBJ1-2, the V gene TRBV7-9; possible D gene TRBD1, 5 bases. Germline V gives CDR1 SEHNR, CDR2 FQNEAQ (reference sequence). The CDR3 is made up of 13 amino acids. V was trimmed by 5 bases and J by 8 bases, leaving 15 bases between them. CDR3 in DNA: TGTGCCAGCAGCCAAGGGGTTGGTAAGGGCTACACCTTC. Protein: CASSQGVGKGYTF.

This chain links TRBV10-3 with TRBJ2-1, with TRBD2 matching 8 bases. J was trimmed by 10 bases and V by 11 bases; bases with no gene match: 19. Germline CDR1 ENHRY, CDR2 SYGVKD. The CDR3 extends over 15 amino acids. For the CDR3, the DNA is TGTGCCTCCATGCTGGCTAGCGGGCACTCCAGGGAGCAGTTCTTC. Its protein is CASMLASGHSREQFF.

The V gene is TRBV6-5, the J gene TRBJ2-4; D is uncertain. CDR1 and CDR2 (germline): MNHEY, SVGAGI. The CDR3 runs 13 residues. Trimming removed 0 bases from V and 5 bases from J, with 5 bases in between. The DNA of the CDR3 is TGTGCCAGCAGTTACTCGACGGAAAACATTCAGTACTTC. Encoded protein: CASSYSTENIQYF.

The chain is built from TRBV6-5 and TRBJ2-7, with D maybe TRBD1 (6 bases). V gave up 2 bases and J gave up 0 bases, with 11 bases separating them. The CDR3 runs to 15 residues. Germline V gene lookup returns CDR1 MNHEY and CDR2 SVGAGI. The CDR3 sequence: CASSYGAGVSYEQYF. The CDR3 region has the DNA TGTGCCAGCAGTTACGGGGCAGGGGTCTCCTACGAGCAGTACTTC.

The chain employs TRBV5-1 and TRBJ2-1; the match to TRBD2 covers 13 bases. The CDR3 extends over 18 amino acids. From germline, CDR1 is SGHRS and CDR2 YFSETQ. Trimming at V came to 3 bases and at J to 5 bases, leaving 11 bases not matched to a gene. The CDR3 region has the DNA TGCGCCAGCAGCTACCAGCCGGGACTAGCGGGGACCAACAATGAGCAGTTCTTC. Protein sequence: CASSYQPGLAGTNNEQFF.

The CDR3 protein is CATSGRNTEAFF. The CDR3 DNA sequence: TGTGCCACCTCAGGGAGGAACACTGAAGCTTTCTTT. The gene calls are TRBV28 and TRBJ1-1, with D maybe TRBD1 (5 bases). This CDR3 spans 12 amino acids. In germline, CDR1 is MDHEN, CDR2 SYDVKM. Trimming pared 10 bases from V and 1 base from J, leaving 10 bases between.

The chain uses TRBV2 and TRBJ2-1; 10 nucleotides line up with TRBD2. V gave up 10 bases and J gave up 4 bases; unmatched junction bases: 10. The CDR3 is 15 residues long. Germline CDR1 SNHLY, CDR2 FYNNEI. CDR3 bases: TGTGCCATCCAGGATGGTAGCGGGAGGTACAATGAGCAGTTCTTC. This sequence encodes CAIQDGSGRYNEQFF.

The CDR3 here is CASSLSIMGGGYTF. The CDR3 DNA follows: TGTGCCAGCAGCCTCTCGATAATGGGGGGTGGCTACACCTTC. The chain is built from TRBV7-3 and TRBJ1-2; D possibly corresponds to TRBD1 (5 bases). Trimming shortened V by 5 bases and J by 7 bases, and 17 bases separated the two germline ends. This CDR3 has 14 amino acids. Germline CDR1 and CDR2: SGHTA and FQGTGA.

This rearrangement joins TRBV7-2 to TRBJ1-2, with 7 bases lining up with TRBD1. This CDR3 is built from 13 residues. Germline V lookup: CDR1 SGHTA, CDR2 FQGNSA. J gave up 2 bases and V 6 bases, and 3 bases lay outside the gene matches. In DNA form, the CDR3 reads TGTGCCAGCAGGACAGGGTTAAACTATGGCTACACCTTC. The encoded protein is CASRTGLNYGYTF.

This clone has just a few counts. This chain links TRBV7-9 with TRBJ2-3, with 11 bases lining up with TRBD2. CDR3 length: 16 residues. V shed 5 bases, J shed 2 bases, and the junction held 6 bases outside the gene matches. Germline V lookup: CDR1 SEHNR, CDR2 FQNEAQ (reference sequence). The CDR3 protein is CASSHGTSGFTDTQYF. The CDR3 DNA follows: TGTGCCAGCAGCCATGGGACTAGCGGATTCACAGATACGCAGTATTTT.

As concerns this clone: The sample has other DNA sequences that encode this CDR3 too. As DNA, the CDR3 is TGTGCCTGGACTAGCCAAGAGACCCAGTACTTC. Amino acid sequence: CAWTSQETQYF. The chain is built from TRBV30 and TRBJ2-5; D uncertain. V was cut by 4 bases and J by 1 base, with 4 bases left in between. Germline V gene lookup returns CDR1 GTSNPN and CDR2 SVGIG (reference sequence). This CDR3 contains 11 residues. The full variable domain, its missing parts supplied by reference TRBV30 and TRBJ2-5, is SQTIHQWPATLVQPVGSPLSLECTVEGTSNPNLYWYRQAAGRGLQLLFYSVGIGQISSEVPQNLSASRPQDRQFILSSKKLLLSDSGFYLCAWTSQETQYFGPGTRLLVL.

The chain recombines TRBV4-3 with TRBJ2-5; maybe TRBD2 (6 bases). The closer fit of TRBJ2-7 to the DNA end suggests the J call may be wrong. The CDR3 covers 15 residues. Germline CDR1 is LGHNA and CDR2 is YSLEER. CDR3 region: CASSQATRGTYEQYF. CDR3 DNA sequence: TGCGCCAGCAGCCAAGCGACACGGGGGACCTACGAGCAGTACTTC.

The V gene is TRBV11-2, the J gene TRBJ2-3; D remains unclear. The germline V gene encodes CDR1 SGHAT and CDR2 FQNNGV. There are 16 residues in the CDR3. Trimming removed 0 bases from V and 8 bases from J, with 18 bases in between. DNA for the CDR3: TGTGCCAGCAGCTTAGATGTGCCTGCCGCCTCCCCTACGCAGTATTTT. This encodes CASSLDVPAASPTQYF.

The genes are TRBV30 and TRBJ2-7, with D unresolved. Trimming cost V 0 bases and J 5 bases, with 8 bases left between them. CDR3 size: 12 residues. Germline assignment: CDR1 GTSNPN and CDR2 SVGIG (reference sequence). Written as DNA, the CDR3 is TGTGCCTGGAGTGTCAATATCCACGAGCAGTACTTC. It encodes CAWSVNIHEQYF.

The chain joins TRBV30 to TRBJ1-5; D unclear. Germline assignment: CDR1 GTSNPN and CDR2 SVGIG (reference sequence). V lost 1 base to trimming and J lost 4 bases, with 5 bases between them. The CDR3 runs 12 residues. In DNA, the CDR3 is TGTGCCTGGAGTGGGGCGAATCAGCCCCAGCATTTT. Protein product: CAWSGANQPQHF.